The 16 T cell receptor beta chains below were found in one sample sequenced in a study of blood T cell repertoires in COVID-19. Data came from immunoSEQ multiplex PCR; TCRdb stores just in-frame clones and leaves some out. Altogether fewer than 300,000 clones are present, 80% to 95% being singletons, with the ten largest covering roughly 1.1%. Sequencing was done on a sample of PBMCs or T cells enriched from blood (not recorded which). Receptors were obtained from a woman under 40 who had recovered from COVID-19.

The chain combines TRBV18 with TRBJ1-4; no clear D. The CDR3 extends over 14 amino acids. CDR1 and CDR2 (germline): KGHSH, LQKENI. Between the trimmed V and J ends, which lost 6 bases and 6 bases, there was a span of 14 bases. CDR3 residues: CASSHRERDEKLFF. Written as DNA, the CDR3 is TGTGCCAGCTCTCACCGGGAGAGGGATGAAAAACTGTTTTTT.

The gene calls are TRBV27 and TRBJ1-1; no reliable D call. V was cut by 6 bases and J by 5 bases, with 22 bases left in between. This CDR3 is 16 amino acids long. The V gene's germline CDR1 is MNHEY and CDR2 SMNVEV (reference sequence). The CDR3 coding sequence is TGTGCCAGCAGCCCGAGGCCCCCGGCCAGTGTGACTGAAGCTTTCTTT. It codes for CASSPRPPASVTEAFF.

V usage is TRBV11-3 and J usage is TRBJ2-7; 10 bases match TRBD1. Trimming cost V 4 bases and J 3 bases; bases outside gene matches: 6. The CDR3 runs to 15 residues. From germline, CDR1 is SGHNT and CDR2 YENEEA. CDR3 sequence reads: CASSSDGQGGYEQYF. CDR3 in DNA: TGTGCCAGCAGCTCAGACGGACAGGGGGGCTACGAGCAGTACTTC.

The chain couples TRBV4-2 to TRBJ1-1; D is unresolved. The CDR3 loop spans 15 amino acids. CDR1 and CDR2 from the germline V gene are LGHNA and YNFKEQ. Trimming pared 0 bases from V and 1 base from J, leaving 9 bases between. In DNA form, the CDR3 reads TGTGCCAGCAGCCAAGAGTCGACAAGGAACACTGAAGCTTTCTTT. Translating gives CASSQESTRNTEAFF.

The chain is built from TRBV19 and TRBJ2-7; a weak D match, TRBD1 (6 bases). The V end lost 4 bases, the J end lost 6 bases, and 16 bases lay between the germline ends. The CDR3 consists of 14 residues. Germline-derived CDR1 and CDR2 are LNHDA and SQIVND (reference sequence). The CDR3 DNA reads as TGTGCCAGTAGTACAACAGGGTTCCCGCTCGAGCAGTACTTC. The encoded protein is CASSTTGFPLEQYF.

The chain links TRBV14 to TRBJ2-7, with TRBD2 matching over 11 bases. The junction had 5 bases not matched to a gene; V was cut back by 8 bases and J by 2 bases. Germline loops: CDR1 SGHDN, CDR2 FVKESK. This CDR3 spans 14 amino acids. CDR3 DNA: TGTGCCAGCGGTAAACTAGCGGGAGCCTACGAGCAGTACTTC. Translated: CASGKLAGAYEQYF.

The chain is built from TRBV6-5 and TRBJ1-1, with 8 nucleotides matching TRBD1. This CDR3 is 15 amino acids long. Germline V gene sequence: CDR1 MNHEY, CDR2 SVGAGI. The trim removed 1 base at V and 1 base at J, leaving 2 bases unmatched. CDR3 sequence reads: CASSYWGQENTEAFF. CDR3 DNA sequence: TGTGCCAGCAGTTACTGGGGACAGGAGAACACTGAAGCTTTCTTT.

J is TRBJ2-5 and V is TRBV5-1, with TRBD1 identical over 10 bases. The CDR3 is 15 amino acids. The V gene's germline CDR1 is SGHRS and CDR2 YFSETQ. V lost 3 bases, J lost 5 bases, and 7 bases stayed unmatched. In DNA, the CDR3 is TGCGCCAGCAGCTCGGGACAGGGGCACGAGGAGACCCAGTACTTC. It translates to CASSSGQGHEETQYF.

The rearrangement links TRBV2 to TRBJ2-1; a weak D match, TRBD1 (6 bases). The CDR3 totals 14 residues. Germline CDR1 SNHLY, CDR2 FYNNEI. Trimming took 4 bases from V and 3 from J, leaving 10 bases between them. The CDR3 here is CASSVKGGYNEQFF. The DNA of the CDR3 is TGTGCCAGCAGTGTTAAAGGGGGCTACAATGAGCAGTTCTTC.

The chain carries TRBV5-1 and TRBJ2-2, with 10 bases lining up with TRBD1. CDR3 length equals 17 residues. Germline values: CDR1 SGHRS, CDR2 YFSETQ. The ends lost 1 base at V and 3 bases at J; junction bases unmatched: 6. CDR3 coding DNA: TGCGCCAGCAGCTTGAAGACAGGGGGCACGTACACCGGGGAGCTGTTTTTT. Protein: CASSLKTGGTYTGELFF.

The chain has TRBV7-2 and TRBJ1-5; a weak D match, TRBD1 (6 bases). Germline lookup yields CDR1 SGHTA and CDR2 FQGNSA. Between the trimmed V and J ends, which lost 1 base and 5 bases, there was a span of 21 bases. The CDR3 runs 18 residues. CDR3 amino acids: CASSLVPRQAGRDQPQHF. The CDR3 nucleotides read TGTGCCAGCAGCTTAGTACCCCGACAGGCGGGCAGGGATCAGCCCCAGCATTTT.

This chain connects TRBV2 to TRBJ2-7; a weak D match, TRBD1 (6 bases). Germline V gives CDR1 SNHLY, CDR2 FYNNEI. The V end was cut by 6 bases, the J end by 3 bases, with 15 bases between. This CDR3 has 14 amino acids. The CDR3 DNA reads TGTGCCAGCAGAGGATTGACAGGACTCTACGAGCAGTACTTC. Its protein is CASRGLTGLYEQYF.

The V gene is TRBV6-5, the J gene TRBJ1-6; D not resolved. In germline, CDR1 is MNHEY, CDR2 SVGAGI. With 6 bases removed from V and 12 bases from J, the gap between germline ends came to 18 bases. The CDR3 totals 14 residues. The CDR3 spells CASSTDRGLRPLHF. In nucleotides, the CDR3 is TGTGCCAGCAGCACCGACCGCGGACTCCGACCCCTCCACTTT.

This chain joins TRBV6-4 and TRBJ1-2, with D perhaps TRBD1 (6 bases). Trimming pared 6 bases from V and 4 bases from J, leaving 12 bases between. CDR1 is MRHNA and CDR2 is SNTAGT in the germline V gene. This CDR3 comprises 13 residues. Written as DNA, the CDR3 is TGTGCCAGCAGAGCGAGGGGGACCTATGGCTACACCTTC. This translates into CASRARGTYGYTF.

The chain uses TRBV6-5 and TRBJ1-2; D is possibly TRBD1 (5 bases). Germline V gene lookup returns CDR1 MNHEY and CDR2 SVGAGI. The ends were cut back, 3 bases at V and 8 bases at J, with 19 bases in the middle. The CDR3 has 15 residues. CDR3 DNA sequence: TGTGCCAGCAGTTATTCCGAAAAAGGGGTTTACGGCTACACCTTC. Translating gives CASSYSEKGVYGYTF.

CDR3 sequence reads: CASSPRHGGLDGDTQYF. DNA of the CDR3: TGTGCCAGCAGCCCCCGTCATGGGGGACTAGATGGCGATACGCAGTATTTT. This sequence joins TRBV9 and TRBJ2-3; 8 nucleotides align to TRBD2. This CDR3 comprises 17 residues. After removal of 4 bases from V and 6 bases from J, the junction contained 16 bases not matched to a gene. CDR1 is SGDLS and CDR2 is YYNGEE in the germline V gene.